Below are 14 T cell receptor beta chains sequenced from a single sample in a study of shared clonotypes between healthy human individuals. Libraries were prepared by immunoSEQ multiplex PCR; TCRdb keeps only in-frame clonotypes and omits some of them. The table has about 520,000 clones, around 80% seen once. The sample consisted of PBMCs. The receptors were gathered from a woman aged 40 to 50 in good health. Some clones in this sample may be carry-over from other donors' samples.

This clone was detected only once. V gene TRBV13 combines with J gene TRBJ1-2, with 9 bases lining up with TRBD1. Germline V lookup: CDR1 PRHDT, CDR2 FYEKMQ (reference sequence). V was pared by 3 bases and J by 4 bases, with 3 bases of the junction left unmatched. The CDR3 is made up of 14 amino acids. The CDR3 nucleotides read TGTGCCAGCAGCTTCCGACAGGGGGGCTATGGCTACACCTTC. Encoded protein: CASSFRQGGYGYTF. The full variable domain, rest sourced from reference TRBV13 and TRBJ1-2, is AAGVIQSPRHLIKEKRETATLKCYPIPRHDTVYWYQQGPGQDPQFLISFYEKMQSDKGSIPDRFSAQQFSDYHSELNMSSLELGDSALYFCASSFRQGGYGYTFGSGTRLTVV.

CDR3 in DNA: TGTGCCAGTAGGGCTGGGCGGACACCTGGGGCCAACGTCCTGACTTTC. It translates to CASRAGRTPGANVLTF. The rearrangement links TRBV19 to TRBJ2-6; possible D gene TRBD1, 5 bases. Looked up from germline, CDR1 is LNHDA and CDR2 is SQIVND (reference sequence). The length of the CDR3 is 16 residues. V was trimmed by 6 bases and J by 2 bases, leaving 14 bases between them.

This clone has only one observation. One end of the junction does not line up with germline, which may come from a read error. The chain has TRBV7-7 and TRBJ2-5, with D perhaps being TRBD1 or TRBD2 (5 bases each). The CDR3 is 13 amino acids. Germline CDR1 SSHAT, CDR2 FNYEAQ (reference sequence). The CDR3 region has the DNA TGTGCTAGCAGCTTTGGGACGTCCGAGACCCAGTACTTC. Amino acid sequence: CASSFGTSETQYF.

The V gene is TRBV5-8, the J gene TRBJ1-1; D gene uncertain. This CDR3 region has 13 residues. V shed 0 bases and J shed 2 bases, with 5 bases lying between them. Germline V gives CDR1 SGHTS, CDR2 YDEGEE. CDR3 protein: CASSLAYNTEAFF. The CDR3 region has the DNA TGTGCCAGCAGCTTGGCCTACAACACTGAAGCTTTCTTT.

The chain is built from TRBV7-2 and TRBJ2-5; 11 positions agree with TRBD1. The germline CDR1 and CDR2 sequences are SGHTA and FQGNSA. The CDR3 consists of 16 residues. J was trimmed by 2 bases and V by 0 bases; bases with no gene match: 2. CDR3 amino acids: CASSLAGTGGQETQYF. The CDR3 coding sequence is TGTGCCAGCAGCTTAGCCGGGACAGGGGGTCAAGAGACCCAGTACTTC.

The chain combines TRBV13 with TRBJ2-3; tentative D call: TRBD2 (6 bases). CDR3 size: 15 residues. Looked up from germline, CDR1 is PRHDT and CDR2 is FYEKMQ (reference sequence). V lost 5 bases, J lost 2 bases, and 14 bases lay in between. This chain's CDR3 is CASSTGGSFTDTQYF. In DNA form, the CDR3 reads TGTGCCAGCAGCACTGGGGGGAGTTTCACAGATACGCAGTATTTT.

As to this clone: The sample has other DNA sequences that encode this CDR3 too. V is TRBV2 and J is TRBJ1-4, with 8 bases identical to TRBD1. Germline V gene sequence: CDR1 SNHLY, CDR2 FYNNEI. V shed 5 bases, J shed 7 bases, and the junction held 6 bases outside the gene matches. This CDR3 has 14 amino acids. CDR3 amino acids: CASSSDRGLEKLFF. For the CDR3, the DNA is TGTGCCAGCAGTTCCGACAGGGGACTTGAAAAACTGTTTTTT.

This clone was seen ten or more times. The gene calls are TRBV5-4 and TRBJ1-4; maybe TRBD1 (5 bases). The germline V gene has CDR1 SGHNT and CDR2 YYREEE (reference sequence). CDR3 length: 15 residues. V shed 4 bases and J shed 7 bases, with 17 bases lying between them. CDR3 bases: TGTGCCAGCAGCCCGGCGGGGAGGGGTGGTGAAAAACTGTTTTTT. Translation: CASSPAGRGGEKLFF. The whole variable domain, filled in from reference TRBV5-4 and TRBJ1-4, reads ETGVTQSPTHLIKTRGQQVTLRCSSQSGHNTVSWYQQALGQGPQFIFQYYREEENGRGNFPPRFSGLQFPNYSSELNVNALELDDSALYLCASSPAGRGGEKLFFGSGTQLSVL.

The chain couples TRBV14 to TRBJ2-2; tentative D call: TRBD2 (5 bases). Germline V gives CDR1 SGHDN, CDR2 FVKESK. V dropped 6 bases and J dropped 6 bases, with 11 bases sitting between them. The length of the CDR3 is 13 residues. CDR3 amino acids: CASSYSEAGELFF. The CDR3 coding sequence is TGTGCCAGCAGTTATTCGGAGGCCGGGGAGCTGTTTTTT.

The chain links TRBV5-4 to TRBJ2-5; D is ambiguous. The CDR3 totals 15 residues. The V and J ends lost 0 bases and 1 base respectively, with 10 bases between them. From germline, CDR1 is SGHNT and CDR2 YYREEE (reference sequence). CDR3 loop: CASSLGGSAQETQYF. The CDR3 DNA reads TGTGCCAGCAGCTTGGGGGGATCCGCCCAAGAGACCCAGTACTTC.

The rearrangement uses TRBV30 and TRBJ2-2; perhaps TRBD2 as D (6 bases). This CDR3 spans 15 amino acids. Trimming stripped 4 bases from V and 6 bases from J, with 18 bases between. Germline lookup yields CDR1 GTSNPN and CDR2 SVGIG (reference sequence). CDR3 nucleotides: TGTGCCTGGACCGGATATTCACGGGACTCCGGGGAGCTGTTTTTT. Translation: CAWTGYSRDSGELFF.

The chain has TRBV7-8 and TRBJ2-1; either TRBD1 or TRBD2 may fit D (5 bases each). This CDR3 comprises 16 residues. CDR1 is SGHVS and CDR2 is FQNEAQ in the germline V gene. V gave up 2 bases and J gave up 6 bases, with 17 bases separating them. CDR3 sequence: CASSLWATGGRNEQFF. CDR3 in DNA: TGTGCCAGCAGCTTATGGGCCACAGGCGGGCGCAATGAGCAGTTCTTC.

V is TRBV19 and J is TRBJ2-5; a weak D match, TRBD1 (5 bases). The CDR3 totals 11 residues. Per germline, CDR1 LNHDA and CDR2 SQIVND (reference sequence). V lost 9 bases and J 4 bases, leaving 9 bases between the germline ends. The CDR3 sequence is CASRVGETQYF. The CDR3, as DNA: TGTGCCAGCAGGGTAGGAGAGACCCAGTACTTC.

The chain combines TRBV19 with TRBJ1-2, with 7 bases fitting TRBD1. This CDR3 is 13 amino acids long. Trimming removed 7 bases from V and 3 bases from J; junction bases left unmatched: 5. Germline loops: CDR1 LNHDA, CDR2 SQIVND (reference sequence). The CDR3 bases are TGTGCCAGTACCCGACAGGGCGACTATGGCTACACCTTC. Its translation is CASTRQGDYGYTF.